This T cell receptor (beta chain) was captured in a study of cytomegalovirus exposure and HLA in healthy donors. Both 60 Vbeta primers and 13 Jbeta primers went into the PCR. The table came from immunoSEQ multiplex PCR; TCRdb's copy has only in-frame clones and leaves some out. The profile covers about 140,000 clones, with roughly two thirds appearing a single time and about 1.7% taken by the ten largest. The table lists this clone with a count of one. Its antigen is unknown. Germline lookup yields CDR1 SGHNT and CDR2 YYREEE (reference sequence). The CDR3 is 16 amino acids. Study-level points and caveats: Exclusion as indistinguishable affected some V segments, including TRBV6-2 and TRBV6-3. Among TCR beta chains, those listed as cytomegalovirus-associated numbered over 150. Clonal expansion was found to be greater in HLA-associated TCR beta chains than in equally common others in a later analysis.

Among the donors, all were healthy bone marrow donors. The sequence came from a male donor in good health and CMV-seronegative. V usage is TRBV5-4 and J usage is TRBJ2-5; 7 bases are a match to TRBD2. Gene TRBJ2-7 matches the end of the DNA better, so the J call may be wrong. The source material was PBMCs. This CDR3 reads CASSRGGGRGDNEQYF. CDR3 nucleotides: TGTGCCAGCAGCCGTGGGGGGGGTAGGGGTGACAACGAGCAGTACTTC.